The rows below give T cell receptor beta chains drawn from one sample of a study of regulatory T cells in long-lasting Graves disease. TCRdb reprocessed the multiplex PCR reads via MiXCR and lists one record per CDR3 protein. The sample lists about 660,000 distinct CDR3 sequences, 25% to 35% occurring once. Material: peripheral blood mononuclear cells (PBMCs), obtained when the disease was refractory, from a patient treated with antithyroid drugs. The receptors derive from a female donor with Graves disease. Each CDR3 is given with its conserved first and last residue. The D gene is left open where the match is weak. Size values are once, few and many counts, or a class for expanded clones, and some rows have none.

TRBV29-1,-,-,TRBJ1-2,TGCAGCGTTGATGCGGGGCAGTTAACGGCTAACTATGGCTACACCTTC,CSVDAGQLTANYGYTF
TRBV11-3,TRBD2,few,TRBJ2-5,TGTGCCAGCAGCTCCGGACTAGCGGGAGAGCTGAAGACCCAGTACTTC,CASSSGLAGELKTQYF
TRBV6-5,TRBD1,few,TRBJ1-1,TGTGCCAGCAGTTTCCGACAGGGGGCTATGAACACTGAAGCTTTCTTT,CASSFRQGAMNTEAFF
TRBV11-2,TRBD1,-,TRBJ2-1,TGTGCCAGCAGCTCCCGACAGGGGCCCTACAATGAGCAGTTCTTC,CASSSRQGPYNEQFF
TRBV30,TRBD1,few,TRBJ1-1,TGTGCCTGGGACAGGGCCAACACTGAAGCTTTCTTT,CAWDRANTEAFF
TRBV19,TRBD1,-,TRBJ2-7,TGTGCCAGTAGTATAGGTACAGGGGCAAGGAACGAGCAGTACTTC,CASSIGTGARNEQYF
TRBV5-1,-,-,TRBJ2-3,TGCGCCAGCAGCCACCGGGTCCACATCACAGATACGCAGTATTTT,CASSHRVHITDTQYF
TRBV18,TRBD2,-,TRBJ2-5,TGTGCCAGCTCACCCCCGGGACTAGCGTCCTCAAGGGAGACCCAGTACTTC,CASSPPGLASSRETQYF
TRBV7-2,-,few,TRBJ1-5,TGTGCCAGCAGCTTAGGCAACAGCCACTTCGGCCCCCTTGATCAGCCCCAGCATTTT,CASSLGNSHFGPLDQPQHF
TRBV6-1,-,-,TRBJ2-2,TGTGCCAGCAAAGCAAATGGTGGGGGGAACACCGGGGAGCTGTTTTTT,CASKANGGGNTGELFF
TRBV6-1,-,-,TRBJ1-5,TGTGCCAGCAGATTTAGGGGCACCCTCGACCAGCATTTT,CASRFRGTLDQHF
TRBV28,-,many,TRBJ1-1,TGTGCCAGCACCGACCCAGGGAGATCAACTGAAGCTTTCTTT,CASTDPGRSTEAFF
TRBV30,-,-,TRBJ1-1,TGTGCCTGGAGTGCCGGGGACCTCACTGAAGCTTTCTTT,CAWSAGDLTEAFF
TRBV2,-,many,TRBJ1-1,TGTGCCAGCAGGCGGGACATCCCATTCAACACTGAAGCTTTCTTT,CASRRDIPFNTEAFF
TRBV28,-,many,TRBJ2-7,TGTGCCAGCAGTGATATTTACGAGCAGTACTTC,CASSDIYEQYF
TRBV19,-,-,TRBJ1-5,TGTGCCAGTAGCGCTCCGGGACACCTTGGGCAGCCCCAGCATTTT,CASSAPGHLGQPQHF
TRBV27,TRBD1,many,TRBJ1-6,TGTGCCAGCAGTTCTCGGACAGGGGGCTCTGGATCACCCCTCCACTTT,CASSSRTGGSGSPLHF
TRBV19,TRBD1,few,TRBJ2-1,TGTGCCAGCTCAACAGGGGAATCCTACAATGAGCAGTTCTTC,CASSTGESYNEQFF
TRBV5-1,-,many,TRBJ1-1,TGTGCCAGCAGCTTAGAGAGGGGCGCTGAAGCTTTCTTT,CASSLERGAEAFF
TRBV27,TRBD1,many,TRBJ1-2,TGTGCCAGCAGTCCACAGGGGAGGTATGGCTACACCTTC,CASSPQGRYGYTF
TRBV6-1,TRBD2,-,TRBJ2-7,TGTGCCAGCAGCCATCGGGAGGGTCTGAACGAGCAGTACTTC,CASSHREGLNEQYF
TRBV5-1,-,-,TRBJ2-5,TGCGCCAGCAAGGTAGCGACCGGAGAGACCCAGTACTTC,CASKVATGETQYF
TRBV12-3/TRBV12-4,-,-,TRBJ2-1,TGTGCCAGCAGTTTCCGCCGGGGCTCCTACAATGAGCAGTTCTTC,CASSFRRGSYNEQFF
TRBV6-1,-,few,TRBJ1-1,TGTGCCAGCAATGGGGGATTCTGGGACACTGAAGCTTTCTTT,CASNGGFWDTEAFF
TRBV18,TRBD1,few,TRBJ1-1,TGTGCCAGCTCGGGGGGACAGGGGAACGAGGTGGCTTTCTTT,CASSGGQGNEVAFF
TRBV11-2,-,-,TRBJ2-2,TGTGCCAGCAGCTTTGGTTCGGGAACCGGGGAGCTGTTTTTT,CASSFGSGTGELFF
TRBV6-1,TRBD1,few,TRBJ1-1,TGTGCCAGCAGCGGACGACAGGGAGATAACACTGAAGCTTTCTTT,CASSGRQGDNTEAFF
TRBV29-1,TRBD1,few,TRBJ1-2,TGCAGCGTTGAACCAGGGGGTTATTTTGGCTACACCTTC,CSVEPGGYFGYTF
TRBV20-1,-,few,TRBJ1-1,TGCAGTGCCCAAATAGGGGGAGCAGCTTTCTTT,CSAQIGGAAFF
TRBV12-3/TRBV12-4,-,few,TRBJ1-2,TGTGCCAGCAGTAGGGTGGGTAGGCGGCTCAAGGGCTACACCTTC,CASSRVGRRLKGYTF
TRBV10-3,TRBD1,few,TRBJ1-4,TGTGCCACCAGCCCGGGACAGGGAAATGAAAAACTGTTTTTT,CATSPGQGNEKLFF
TRBV6-1,-,-,TRBJ1-1,TGTGCCAGCAGTGCTTCTCGAGCCCTGAACACTGAAGCTTTCTTT,CASSASRALNTEAFF
TRBV18,-,few,TRBJ1-5,TGTGCCAGCTCACCATCAGGGAGGGATCAGCCCCAGCATTTT,CASSPSGRDQPQHF
TRBV28,TRBD1,many,TRBJ1-2,TGTGCCAGCAGAGCAGGGGGCGGTGGCTACACCTTC,CASRAGGGGYTF
TRBV18,TRBD1,few,TRBJ2-5,TGTGCCAGCTCAGCTCCCGGGACAGGGGGCTTAGAGACCCAGTACTTC,CASSAPGTGGLETQYF
TRBV20-1,-,-,TRBJ2-7,TGCAGTGCCCCACCTGCCCCCTCTGGCGGAGAGCAGTACTTC,CSAPPAPSGGEQYF
TRBV6-1,TRBD1,few,TRBJ2-5,TGTGCCAGCAGCAGGGGACAGGGGGTACAAGAGACCCAGTACTTC,CASSRGQGVQETQYF
TRBV5-1,-,many,TRBJ2-7,TGCGCCAGCGCGAAGGGACTCCCACGTTCCCCCGAGCAGTACTTC,CASAKGLPRSPEQYF
TRBV2,TRBD1,many,TRBJ1-1,TGTGCCAGCAGTTTACAGGGGGAGGTCACTGAAGCTTTCTTT,CASSLQGEVTEAFF
TRBV6-1,-,-,TRBJ2-5,TGTGCCAGCAGTGATACATGGGGGCGAGAGACCCAGTACTTC,CASSDTWGRETQYF
TRBV6-5,-,-,TRBJ1-1,TGTGCCAGCAGTTTCTACAGGGATGGGAGCACTGAAGCTTTCTTT,CASSFYRDGSTEAFF
TRBV6-2/TRBV6-3,TRBD1,-,TRBJ1-5,TGTGCCAGCAGTACCCACCGGACAGGGATTAGCAATCAGCCCCAGCATTTT,CASSTHRTGISNQPQHF
TRBV20-1,TRBD1,many,TRBJ1-2,TGCAGTGCTAGAGCGGACAGGGACGCTTATGGCTACACCTTC,CSARADRDAYGYTF
TRBV29-1,TRBD2,many,TRBJ2-7,TGCAGCGTAGTAGGGACTAGCGGGGGCTACGAGCAGTACTTC,CSVVGTSGGYEQYF
TRBV7-9,TRBD1,many,TRBJ2-7,TGTGCCAGCAGCGACCGGGACAGGGTCTACGAGCAGTACTTC,CASSDRDRVYEQYF
TRBV18,TRBD1,-,TRBJ1-6,TGTGCCAGCTCACCGGAGCCAGGGGGAAAAAATAATTCACCCCTCCACTTT,CASSPEPGGKNNSPLHF
TRBV16,-,-,TRBJ2-7,TGTGCCAGCAGCCAATTGCCAGGGAGGACCTACGAGCAGTACTTC,CASSQLPGRTYEQYF